The present T cell receptor (beta chain) was sequenced within a study of blood T cell dynamics during melanoma immunotherapy. This sample's time point: week 3, after first cycle of checkpoint inhibitor. Germline V gene lookup returns CDR1 SGHDT and CDR2 YYEEEE. This CDR3 region has 14 residues. This table comes from immunoSEQ multiplex PCR, and its TCRdb copy is limited to in-frame clones, with some not included. There are some 16,000 clones in the sample; 94% occur only once, and 0.2% to 0.25% lies in the top ten. The input for sequencing was effector memory CD8+ T cells from blood, taken from a patient treated with checkpoint blockade. The chain employs TRBV5-6 and TRBJ2-5; tentatively, D is TRBD2 (5 bases). The DNA end lines up better with TRBJ2-7; the J call may be wrong. This sequence was found in a human donor with melanoma. The CDR3 protein is CASSTPGISYEQYF. Here the CDR3 DNA reads TGTGCCAGCAGCACCCCGGGGATATCCTACGAGCAGTACTTC.